This entry lists 22 T cell receptor beta chains sequenced from one sample in a study of blood T cell repertoires in COVID-19. Sequenced by immunoSEQ multiplex PCR; TCRdb stores in-frame clones only, minus some. Here the sample spans around 160,000 clones, approximately 83% being singletons. Sequenced input: peripheral blood. The receptors derive from a woman aged 60-75 years with COVID-19, enrolled during active disease.

The chain carries TRBV7-3 and TRBJ1-5; possible D gene TRBD1, 5 bases. This CDR3 has 15 residues. V was shortened by 1 base and J by 6 bases, with 13 bases between the two germline ends. Germline CDR1 is SGHTA and CDR2 is FQGTGA. This chain's CDR3 is CASSLIVQGGQPQHF. The DNA for the CDR3 is TGTGCCAGCAGCTTAATAGTTCAGGGAGGTCAGCCCCAGCATTTT.

Sample share makes this clone medium-sized. Other DNA variants within this sample encode the same CDR3. The chain has TRBV12-5 and TRBJ2-5; D possibly corresponds to TRBD1 (8 bases). Trimming removed 11 bases at V and 2 bases at J, with 27 bases between. CDR1 and CDR2 from the germline V gene are LGHNT and FRNRAP. The CDR3 covers 17 residues. CDR3 sequence: CARGLGGTGGEQETQYF. The CDR3 DNA reads as TGTGCTCGGGGTTTGGGGGGGACAGGAGGGGAACAAGAGACCCAGTACTTC.

This clone was observed once. The rearrangement joins TRBV9 to TRBJ2-1; 8 nucleotides line up with TRBD2. Germline values: CDR1 SGDLS, CDR2 YYNGEE. The CDR3 has 21 amino acids. J gave up 2 bases and V 5 bases, and 24 bases lay outside the gene matches. CDR3 coding DNA: TGTGCCAGCAGTTTAGTAGGGGGGACCCCGGGACTAGATAACCCCTACAATGAGCAGTTCTTC. This translates into CASSLVGGTPGLDNPYNEQFF.

This sequence joins TRBV6-2 or TRBV6-3 and TRBJ1-1; D might be TRBD1 (6 bases). The CDR3 covers 13 residues. The ends were cut back, 2 bases at V and 7 bases at J, with 11 bases in the middle. The germline V gene encodes CDR1 MNHEY and CDR2 SVGEGT. CDR3 sequence reads: CASSYTPTGEAFF. CDR3 nucleotides: TGTGCCAGCAGTTACACGCCGACAGGTGAAGCTTTCTTT.

The V call is TRBV28, the J call TRBJ2-3, with a possible D match to TRBD2 (6 bases). The CDR3 is made up of 15 amino acids. Looked up from germline, CDR1 is MDHEN and CDR2 is SYDVKM. With 4 bases removed from V and 5 bases from J, the gap between germline ends came to 16 bases. This CDR3 is CASSSVKGGGDTQYF. The CDR3 DNA sequence: TGTGCCAGCAGTTCAGTCAAGGGAGGAGGAGATACGCAGTATTTT. The full variable domain, with the rest looked up from reference TRBV28 and TRBJ2-3, is DVKVTQSSRYLVKRTGEKVFLECVQDMDHENMFWYRQDPGLGLRLIYFSYDVKMKEKGDIPEGYSVSREKKERFSLILESASTNQTSMYLCASSSVKGGGDTQYFGPGTRLTVL.

The J gene is TRBJ1-2, the V gene TRBV27; no definite D call. Trimming cost V 2 bases and J 0 bases, with 10 bases left between them. CDR3 size: 15 residues. Germline V gene lookup returns CDR1 MNHEY and CDR2 SMNVEV (reference sequence). The CDR3 region is CASSLMAGTNYGYTF. CDR3 DNA sequence: TGTGCCAGCAGTTTAATGGCGGGGACTAACTATGGCTACACCTTC.

This sequence joins TRBV6-1 and TRBJ1-1, with D uncertain. Trimming left V 1 base short and J 0 bases short, with 9 bases between. The germline CDR1 and CDR2 sequences are MNHNS and SASEGT. The CDR3 runs to 15 residues. In nucleotides, the CDR3 is TGTGCCAGCAGTGAAGGGCTCGGGGTGAACACTGAAGCTTTCTTT. It codes for CASSEGLGVNTEAFF.

This clone was detected only once. The chain combines TRBV29-1 with TRBJ2-7; 7 nucleotides match TRBD1. This CDR3 contains 15 residues. V trimming: 4 bases; J trimming: 4 bases; junction bases outside the gene matches: 13. Germline-derived CDR1 and CDR2 are SQVTM and ANQGSEA. CDR3 in DNA: TGCAGCGTTGGAAGAGTGGGGACAGTGTATTACGAGCAGTACTTC. Translating it yields CSVGRVGTVYYEQYF.

The gene calls are TRBV5-1 and TRBJ2-5; 8 bases are shared with TRBD1. CDR1 and CDR2 from the germline V gene are SGHRS and YFSETQ. The junction had 8 bases not matched to a gene; V was cut back by 0 bases and J by 7 bases. There are 15 residues in the CDR3. CDR3 amino acids: CASSLAPGTGGTQYF. The CDR3 DNA reads TGCGCCAGCAGCTTGGCCCCCGGGACAGGCGGGACCCAGTACTTC. The whole variable domain, filled in from reference TRBV5-1 and TRBJ2-5, reads KAGVTQTPRYLIKTRGQQVTLSCSPISGHRSVSWYQQTPGQGLQFLFEYFSETQRNKGNFPGRFSGRQFSNSRSEMNVSTLELGDSALYLCASSLAPGTGGTQYFGPGTRLLVL.

This rearrangement joins TRBV3-1 (or the pseudogene TRBV3-2) to TRBJ1-3; D is unclear. Germline loops: CDR1 LGHDT, CDR2 YNNKEL (reference sequence). The length of the CDR3 is 15 residues. Between the trimmed V and J ends, which lost 3 bases and 0 bases, there was a span of 9 bases. The CDR3 DNA reads TGTGCCAGCAGCCACCGAGAGGACTCTGGAAACACCATATATTTT. Residues: CASSHREDSGNTIYF.

This clone is a singleton in its sample. The rearrangement joins TRBV13 to TRBJ2-3; TRBD2 agrees at 13 bases. The germline gives CDR1 PRHDT, CDR2 FYEKMQ (reference sequence). V shed 1 base and J 2 bases; nucleotides not matched to a gene: 6. This CDR3 is 18 amino acids long. CDR3 amino acids: CASSLAGGLAGITDTQYF. Written as DNA, the CDR3 is TGTGCCAGCAGCTTAGCAGGGGGACTAGCGGGGATCACAGATACGCAGTATTTT.

This chain joins TRBV5-3 and TRBJ1-1; no firm D call. TRBV5-3 has ORF status, its function being uncertain. Trimming shortened V by 9 bases and J by 5 bases, and 14 bases separated the two germline ends. The CDR3 totals 12 residues. CDR3 DNA: TGTGCCACTCGGGTACGCCTGACTGAAGCTTTCTTT. Translating it yields CATRVRLTEAFF.

The chain carries TRBV5-5 and TRBJ1-2; the D is unclear. The CDR3 sequence is 16 residues long. Germline CDR1 is SGHKS and CDR2 is YYEKEE (reference sequence). V lost 3 bases and J lost 0, with 15 bases in between. The CDR3 reads CASSSYYTSANYGYTF. The CDR3 nucleotides are TGTGCCAGCAGCTCCTACTACACCTCAGCTAACTATGGCTACACCTTC. The full variable domain, with the rest looked up from reference TRBV5-5 and TRBJ1-2, is DAGVTQSPTHLIKTRGQQVTLRCSPISGHKSVSWYQQVLGQGPQFIFQYYEKEERGRGNFPDRFSARQFPNYSSELNVNALLLGDSALYLCASSSYYTSANYGYTFGSGTRLTVV.

This clone was counted only a few times. CDR3 DNA: TGCAGCGGCTCGCGGGGGACTAATGAAAAACTGTTTTTT. This gives the protein CSGSRGTNEKLFF. The chain combines TRBV29-1 with TRBJ1-4; maybe TRBD1 (5 bases). Germline CDR1 and CDR2: SQVTM and ANQGSEA. This CDR3 spans 13 amino acids. Trimming shortened V by 7 bases and J by 2 bases, and 11 bases separated the two germline ends.

This chain joins TRBV27 and TRBJ2-3; D possibly corresponds to TRBD1 (7 bases). The germline CDR1 and CDR2 sequences are MNHEY and SMNVEV (reference sequence). Trimming removed 5 bases at V and 2 bases at J, with 17 bases between. The CDR3 is made up of 16 amino acids. The CDR3 bases are TGTGCCAGCAGTCTACCCAGGGGGGCCCCCACAGATACGCAGTATTTT. Protein sequence: CASSLPRGAPTDTQYF.

The gene calls are TRBV5-4 and TRBJ1-5, with D uncertain. Germline CDR1 is SGHNT and CDR2 is YYREEE (reference sequence). The CDR3 has 12 amino acids. V lost 7 bases and J 2 bases, leaving 7 bases between the germline ends. The CDR3 nucleotides are TGTGCCAGCTCAGAGGGCAATCAGCCCCAGCATTTT. The encoded protein is CASSEGNQPQHF.

The chain couples TRBV4-3 to TRBJ2-3, with D possibly matching TRBD2 (6 bases). The length of the CDR3 is 16 residues. Deletions cut 4 bases from V and 3 bases from J, with 17 bases between. Germline-derived CDR1 and CDR2 are LGHNA and YSLEER. The CDR3 DNA reads TGCGCCAGCAGCCCTCACTTGGGACTCGGGACAGATACGCAGTATTTT. Encoded protein: CASSPHLGLGTDTQYF.

The chain recombines TRBV9 with TRBJ1-2; D gene uncertain. CDR1 and CDR2 (germline): SGDLS, YYNGEE. The CDR3 extends over 12 amino acids. V was trimmed by 1 base and J by 8 bases, leaving 9 bases between them. The CDR3 nucleotides read TGTGCCAGCAGCGTAACCGGGAGGGGCTACACCTTC. Amino acids: CASSVTGRGYTF.

The chain joins TRBV5-5 to TRBJ1-5; 8 nucleotides match TRBD1. J was trimmed by 5 bases and V by 2 bases; bases with no gene match: 3. The V gene's germline CDR1 is SGHKS and CDR2 YYEKEE (reference sequence). The CDR3 contains 14 residues. CDR3 sequence reads: CASSFGQGDQPQHF. The CDR3 bases are TGTGCCAGCAGCTTCGGACAGGGTGATCAGCCCCAGCATTTT.

The gene calls are TRBV5-1 and TRBJ2-7, with D possibly being TRBD2 (7 bases). CDR1 is SGHRS, CDR2 YFSETQ, per germline. Trimming removed 0 bases from V and 1 base from J, with 17 bases in between. This CDR3 is built from 17 residues. Here the CDR3 reads CASSLAVLGGASYEQYF. The CDR3 DNA follows: TGCGCCAGCAGCTTGGCTGTTTTAGGGGGGGCGTCCTACGAGCAGTACTTC.

In DNA form, the CDR3 reads TGTGCCAGCAGTGATCCGGGACTAGCAGTTAATGAGCAGTTCTTC. Its protein product is CASSDPGLAVNEQFF. This sequence joins TRBV6-1 and TRBJ2-1; 9 nucleotides agree with TRBD2. This CDR3 contains 15 residues. The germline gives CDR1 MNHNS, CDR2 SASEGT. V shed 3 bases and J 7 bases; nucleotides not matched to a gene: 7.

The chain joins TRBV5-1 to TRBJ2-3; 7 bases are shared with TRBD1. From germline, CDR1 is SGHRS and CDR2 YFSETQ. The CDR3 has 16 residues. J gave up 0 bases and V 4 bases, and 8 bases lay outside the gene matches. CDR3 loop: CASSLPGQSSTDTQYF. CDR3 nucleotides: TGCGCCAGCAGCCTACCGGGACAGTCCAGCACAGATACGCAGTATTTT.